These T cell receptor beta chains were read from a single sample in a study of blood T cell repertoires in COVID-19. Assay: immunoSEQ multiplex PCR; the TCRdb copy retains only in-frame clones and omits some. The sample has roughly 150,000 clones; approximately 83% are singletons. Sequencing was performed on peripheral blood. The source of these receptors is a man between 65 and 85 years old with active or convalescent COVID-19. CDR3s include the opening cysteine and the closing phenylalanine or tryptophan. The D gene is left open where the match is weak. Only some rows state a clone size, as once, few, many or a class for expanded clones.

v_gene,j_gene,d_gene,abundance,len,CDR3aa,CDR3nt
TRBV7-8,TRBJ1-1,TRBD1,-,16,CASSDGQGLRDTEAFF,TGTGCCAGCAGTGACGGACAGGGCCTAAGGGACACTGAAGCTTTCTTT
TRBV7-2,TRBJ2-3,TRBD2,-,17,CASSLEVFAGGADTQYF,TGTGCCAGCAGCTTAGAAGTATTTGCGGGAGGCGCAGATACGCAGTATTTT
TRBV6-1,TRBJ1-2,-,-,15,CASSEDRPTSKRYTF,TGTGCCAGCAGTGAAGACAGACCCACCTCAAAGCGGTACACCTTC
TRBV5-6,TRBJ2-3,TRBD1,-,15,CASRLPTGRTDTQYF,TGTGCCAGCAGGCTCCCGACAGGGAGAACAGATACGCAGTATTTT
TRBV6-5,TRBJ1-2,TRBD1,-,14,CASRGTGVSYGYTF,TGTGCCAGCAGAGGGACAGGCGTCTCCTATGGCTACACCTTC
TRBV27,TRBJ2-5,TRBD1,once,14,CASSLADREETQYF,TGTGCCAGCAGTTTGGCGGACAGGGAAGAGACCCAGTACTTC
TRBV9,TRBJ1-6,-,-,13,CASTQGADPPLHF,TGTGCCAGCACTCAAGGAGCCGATCCACCCCTCCACTTT
TRBV7-9,TRBJ1-2,-,-,16,CASSPPQGGWSYGYTF,TGTGCCAGCAGCCCCCCCCAGGGCGGCTGGAGCTATGGCTACACCTTC
TRBV28,TRBJ1-4,-,-,13,CASKGGNNEKLFF,TGTGCCAGTAAGGGGGGGAATAATGAAAAACTGTTTTTT
TRBV9,TRBJ2-1,-,few,17,CASSVADGQWRYNEQFF,TGTGCCAGCAGCGTAGCCGACGGACAGTGGCGATACAATGAGCAGTTCTTC
TRBV7-9,TRBJ1-6,-,-,16,CASSSNRALRGSPLHF,TGTGCCAGCAGCTCAAACCGGGCCTTAAGGGGTTCACCCCTCCACTTT
TRBV7-7,TRBJ2-1,TRBD2,-,15,CASSLRLAGNNEQFF,TGTGCTAGCAGCTTAAGACTAGCGGGGAACAATGAGCAGTTCTTC
TRBV4-3,TRBJ1-4,TRBD1,-,15,CASSHPGQGHEKLFF,TGCGCCAGCAGCCACCCGGGACAGGGTCATGAAAAACTGTTTTTT
TRBV19,TRBJ2-1,-,once,12,CASTLPGSEQFF,TGTGCCAGTACTCTCCCCGGGAGTGAGCAGTTCTTC
TRBV9,TRBJ2-1,TRBD1,once,15,CASSSDRGRYNEQFF,TGTGCCAGCAGCTCAGACAGGGGCAGATACAATGAGCAGTTCTTC
TRBV11-2,TRBJ1-5,-,-,15,CASSPSSGGNQPQHF,TGTGCCAGCAGCCCTTCATCAGGGGGCAATCAGCCCCAGCATTTT
TRBV7-2,TRBJ1-6,-,few,14,CASSLVQGNSPLHF,TGTGCCAGCAGCTTAGTACAGGGTAATTCACCCCTCCACTTT
TRBV3-1/TRBV3-2,TRBJ2-7,TRBD1,-,14,CASSLQGASYEQYF,TGTGCCAGCAGCCTACAGGGGGCATCCTACGAGCAGTACTTC
TRBV15,TRBJ2-1,-,-,13,CATSTDYYNEQFF,TGTGCCACCAGCACGGACTATTACAATGAGCAGTTCTTC
TRBV2,TRBJ1-2,-,-,13,CASSEAAGDGYTF,TGTGCCAGCAGTGAAGCGGCAGGGGATGGCTACACCTTC
TRBV7-2,TRBJ2-7,TRBD1,-,15,CASSALGQGAHEQYF,TGTGCCAGCAGCGCCCTAGGACAGGGGGCCCACGAGCAGTACTTC
TRBV28,TRBJ2-2,-,-,15,CASRQMQANTGELFF,TGTGCCAGCAGGCAAATGCAGGCGAACACCGGGGAGCTGTTTTTT
TRBV19,TRBJ1-5,TRBD1,-,14,CASDRGYSNQPQHF,TGTGCCAGCGACAGGGGATATAGCAATCAGCCCCAGCATTTT